A single sample gave rise to the 11 T cell receptor beta chains below, sequenced in a study of T-cell reconstitution after alpha-beta-depleted transplantation in children. During its preparation, the TCRbeta library received unique molecular identifiers. TCRdb re-analysed the PCR reads in MiXCR, keeping a single row per CDR3 protein. The data contain around 190,000 distinct CDR3 sequences, roughly 6.6% of them seen just once; the ten biggest clones take up 5.5%. The sample in question was PBMCs, obtained before TCRalphabeta/CD19-depleted stem cell transplant. These receptors were taken from a boy aged 2-9 years with acute lymphoblastic leukemia, due to receive a stem cell transplant.

This clonotype was seen more than once but under ten times. J is TRBJ1-2 and V is TRBV5-6, with no clear D. V shed 3 bases and J shed 5 bases, with 17 bases lying between them. Germline CDR1 and CDR2: SGHDT and YYEEEE. This CDR3 comprises 15 residues. DNA for the CDR3: TGTGCCAGCAGCTCCCGGTCGGGAGCGGGGTATGGCTACACCTTC. It encodes CASSSRSGAGYGYTF.

This clonotype was recorded at least ten times. The rearrangement uses TRBV29-1 and TRBJ2-4, with TRBD1 matching over 9 bases. J gave up 4 bases and V 6 bases, and 1 base lay outside the gene matches. Germline CDR1 SQVTM, CDR2 ANQGSEA. The CDR3 consists of 12 residues. CDR3 nucleotides: TGCAGCGTAGGGACAGGGAAAAACATTCAGTACTTC. Its translation: CSVGTGKNIQYF.

This clonotype has more than one count but fewer than ten. The chain carries TRBV6-1 and TRBJ2-2; TRBD1 matches 9 bases. The CDR3 length is 14 residues. V shed 8 bases, J shed 9 bases, and the junction held 10 bases outside the gene matches. Germline CDR1 MNHNS, CDR2 SASEGT. DNA for the CDR3: TGTGCCAGCGGGTCGACAGGGGGGGGTAGGGAGCTGTTTTTT. This gives the protein CASGSTGGGRELFF.

This clonotype was seen only a few times. The genes are TRBV6-2 or TRBV6-3 and TRBJ2-3, with 9 bases fitting TRBD2. V lost 7 bases to trimming and J lost 1 base; unmatched junction nucleotides: 18. Germline CDR1 MNHEY, CDR2 SVGEGT. CDR3 size: 19 residues. This CDR3 reads CASNYPSLAGQGGTDTQYF. CDR3 in DNA: TGTGCCAGCAACTACCCTTCACTAGCGGGTCAAGGCGGCACAGATACGCAGTATTTT.

This clonotype showed up just a few times. The chain employs TRBV11-2 and TRBJ2-5; TRBD1 matches at 7 bases. This CDR3 comprises 20 residues. CDR1 and CDR2 from the germline V gene are SGHAT and FQNNGV. Losses at the gene ends were 0 bases for V and 1 base for J; bases not matched to a gene: 17. The CDR3 DNA follows: TGTGCCAGCAGCTTAGAGAAAACCGGGACAGTAGAGTCTCCCCAAGAGACCCAGTACTTC. It codes for CASSLEKTGTVESPQETQYF.

This clonotype was seen at least ten times. The chain uses TRBV7-2 and TRBJ2-3, with no clear D. The CDR3 loop spans 15 amino acids. CDR1 is SGHTA and CDR2 is FQGNSA in the germline V gene. The V end lost 3 bases, the J end lost 0 bases, and 10 bases lay between the germline ends. CDR3 bases: TGTGCCAGCAGCTTTACGGAACCAAGCACAGATACGCAGTATTTT. Amino acids: CASSFTEPSTDTQYF.

This clonotype was found many times. The chain joins TRBV29-1 to TRBJ2-3, with D unresolved. This CDR3 contains 14 residues. V lost 4 bases and J 2 bases, leaving 13 bases between the germline ends. Germline loops: CDR1 SQVTM, CDR2 ANQGSEA. CDR3 amino acids: CSVGVPSVTDTQYF. CDR3 bases: TGCAGCGTTGGCGTACCGAGCGTCACAGATACGCAGTATTTT.

This clonotype was seen at least ten times. The chain joins TRBV7-4 to TRBJ2-4, with 7 bases that match TRBD2. The CDR3 sequence is 17 residues long. After removal of 11 bases from V and 8 bases from J, the junction contained 24 bases not matched to a gene. Germline V lookup: CDR1 SGHVT, CDR2 SQSDAQ. CDR3 loop: CAGTREGGDPILDIQYF. CDR3 sequence (DNA): TGTGCCGGCACCCGTGAGGGAGGGGATCCTATTTTGGACATTCAGTACTTC.

This clonotype was detected ten times or more. The CDR3: CSASQAGVNEKLFF. For the CDR3, the DNA is TGCAGTGCTTCGCAGGCCGGCGTTAATGAAAAACTGTTTTTT. The rearrangement links TRBV20-1 to TRBJ1-4; D ambiguous. Germline V gene sequence: CDR1 DFQATT, CDR2 SNEGSKA (reference sequence). The V end was cut by 5 bases, the J end by 4 bases, with 14 bases between. The CDR3 is made up of 14 amino acids.

This clonotype was counted at least ten times. The chain has TRBV3-1 and TRBJ1-5; possibly TRBD1 for D (6 bases). Germline CDR1 and CDR2: LGHDT and YNNKEL (reference sequence). The CDR3 is made up of 18 amino acids. V dropped 4 bases and J dropped 0 bases, with 19 bases sitting between them. CDR3: CASSPKRTEGHSNQPQHF. The CDR3 region has the DNA TGTGCCAGCAGCCCTAAACGGACAGAGGGCCATAGCAATCAGCCCCAGCATTTT. Complete variable domain (other parts from reference TRBV3-1 and TRBJ1-5): DTAVSQTPKYLVTQMGNDKSIKCEQNLGHDTMYWYKQDSKKFLKIMFSYNNKELIINETVPNRFSPKSPDKAHLNLHINSLELGDSAVYFCASSPKRTEGHSNQPQHFGDGTRLSIL.

This clonotype was seen at least ten times. This sequence joins TRBV5-1 and TRBJ2-3; the D is unclear. CDR3 length equals 14 residues. V lost 4 bases and J 2 bases, leaving 11 bases between the germline ends. Germline V gives CDR1 SGHRS, CDR2 YFSETQ. The CDR3 protein is CASSREKVTDTQYF. Written as DNA, the CDR3 is TGCGCCAGCAGCAGGGAAAAGGTCACAGATACGCAGTATTTT.